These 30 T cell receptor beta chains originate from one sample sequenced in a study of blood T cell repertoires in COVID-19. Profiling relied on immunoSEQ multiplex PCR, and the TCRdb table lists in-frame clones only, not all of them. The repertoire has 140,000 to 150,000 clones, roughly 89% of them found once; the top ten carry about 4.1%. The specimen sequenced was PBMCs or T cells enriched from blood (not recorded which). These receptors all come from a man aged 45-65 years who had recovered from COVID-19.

The CDR3 sequence is CSARLTGVGYGYTF. The CDR3 region has the DNA TGCAGCGCCCGACTCACAGGGGTCGGCTATGGCTACACCTTC. V gene TRBV29-1 combines with J gene TRBJ1-2; 7 nucleotides align to TRBD1. CDR1 and CDR2 (germline): SQVTM, ANQGSEA. Trimming at V came to 7 bases and at J to 4 bases, leaving 12 bases not matched to a gene. This CDR3 region has 14 residues.

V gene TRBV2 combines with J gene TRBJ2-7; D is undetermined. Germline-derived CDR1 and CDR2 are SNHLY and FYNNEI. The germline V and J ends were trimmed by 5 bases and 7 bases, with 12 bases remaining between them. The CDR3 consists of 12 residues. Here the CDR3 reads CASSFQGDEQYV. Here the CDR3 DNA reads TGTGCCAGCAGTTTCCAAGGAGATGAGCAGTACGTC.

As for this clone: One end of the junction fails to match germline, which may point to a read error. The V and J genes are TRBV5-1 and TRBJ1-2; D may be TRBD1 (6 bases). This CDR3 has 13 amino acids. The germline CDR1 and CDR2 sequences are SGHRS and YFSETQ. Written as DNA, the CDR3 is TGCGCCAGCAGCGAGGACAGCTACTATGGCTACGCCTTC. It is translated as CASSEDSYYGYAF. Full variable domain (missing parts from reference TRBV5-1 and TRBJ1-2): KAGVTQTPRYLIKTRGQQVTLSCSPISGHRSVSWYQQTPGQGLQFLFEYFSETQRNKGNFPGRFSGRQFSNSRSEMNVSTLELGDSALYLCASSEDSYYGYAFGSGTRLTVV.

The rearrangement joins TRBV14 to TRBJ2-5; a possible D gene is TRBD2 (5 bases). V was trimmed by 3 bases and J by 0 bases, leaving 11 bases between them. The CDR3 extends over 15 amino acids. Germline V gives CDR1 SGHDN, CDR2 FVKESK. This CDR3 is CASSQNRGYQETQYF. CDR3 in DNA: TGTGCCAGCAGCCAGAATAGAGGGTACCAAGAGACCCAGTACTTC.

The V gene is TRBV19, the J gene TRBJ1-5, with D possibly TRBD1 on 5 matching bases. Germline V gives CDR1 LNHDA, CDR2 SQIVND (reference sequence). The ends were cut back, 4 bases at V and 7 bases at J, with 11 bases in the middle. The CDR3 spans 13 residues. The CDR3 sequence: CASSRQGRQPQHF. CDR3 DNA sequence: TGTGCCAGTAGTAGGCAGGGTCGACAGCCCCAGCATTTT. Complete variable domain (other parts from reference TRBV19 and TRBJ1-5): DGGITQSPKYLFRKEGQNVTLSCEQNLNHDAMYWYRQDPGQGLRLIYYSQIVNDFQKGDIAEGYSVSREKKESFPLTVTSAQKNPTAFYLCASSRQGRQPQHFGDGTRLSIL.

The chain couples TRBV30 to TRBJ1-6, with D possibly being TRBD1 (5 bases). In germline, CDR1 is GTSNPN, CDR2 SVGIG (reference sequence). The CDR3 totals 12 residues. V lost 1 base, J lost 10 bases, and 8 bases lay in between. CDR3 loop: CAWSAGQSPLHF. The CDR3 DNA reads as TGTGCCTGGAGTGCAGGGCAATCACCCCTCCACTTT. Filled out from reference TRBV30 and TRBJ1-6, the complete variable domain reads SQTIHQWPATLVQPVGSPLSLECTVEGTSNPNLYWYRQAAGRGLQLLFYSVGIGQISSEVPQNLSASRPQDRQFILSSKKLLLSDSGFYLCAWSAGQSPLHFGNGTRLTVT.

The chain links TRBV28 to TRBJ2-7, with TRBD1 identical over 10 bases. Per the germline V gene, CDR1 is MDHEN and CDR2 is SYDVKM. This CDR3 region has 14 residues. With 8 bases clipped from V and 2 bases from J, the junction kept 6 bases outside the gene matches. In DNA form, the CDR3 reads TGTGCCAGCCTTCGAGGGACAGGGGCCTACGAGCAGTACTTC. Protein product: CASLRGTGAYEQYF.

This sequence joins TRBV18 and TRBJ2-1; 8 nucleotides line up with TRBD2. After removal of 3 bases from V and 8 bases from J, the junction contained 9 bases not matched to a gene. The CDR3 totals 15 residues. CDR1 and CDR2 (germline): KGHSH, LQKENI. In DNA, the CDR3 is TGTGCCAGCTCACCGCTCCCGGGACTAGAGGATGAGCAGTTCTTC. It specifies CASSPLPGLEDEQFF.

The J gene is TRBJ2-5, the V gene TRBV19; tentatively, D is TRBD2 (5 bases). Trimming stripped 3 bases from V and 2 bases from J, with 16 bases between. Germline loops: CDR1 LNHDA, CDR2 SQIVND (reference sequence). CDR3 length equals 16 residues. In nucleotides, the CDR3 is TGTGCCAGTAGTATTGACGTGGGAGCGCAACAAGAGACCCAGTACTTC. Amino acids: CASSIDVGAQQETQYF.

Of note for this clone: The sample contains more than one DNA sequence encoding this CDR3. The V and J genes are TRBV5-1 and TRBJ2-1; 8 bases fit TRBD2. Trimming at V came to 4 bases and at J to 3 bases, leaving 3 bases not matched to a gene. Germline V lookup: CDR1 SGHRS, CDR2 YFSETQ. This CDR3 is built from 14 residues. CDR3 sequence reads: CASSGAGGYNEQFF. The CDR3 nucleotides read TGCGCCAGCAGCGGGGCGGGGGGCTACAATGAGCAGTTCTTC.

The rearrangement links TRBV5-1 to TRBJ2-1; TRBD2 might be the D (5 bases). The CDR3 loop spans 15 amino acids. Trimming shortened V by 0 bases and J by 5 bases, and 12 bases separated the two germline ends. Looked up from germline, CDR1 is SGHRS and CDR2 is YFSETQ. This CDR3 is CASSLAFGSDNEQFF. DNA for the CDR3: TGCGCCAGCAGCTTGGCCTTTGGGAGCGACAATGAGCAGTTCTTC.

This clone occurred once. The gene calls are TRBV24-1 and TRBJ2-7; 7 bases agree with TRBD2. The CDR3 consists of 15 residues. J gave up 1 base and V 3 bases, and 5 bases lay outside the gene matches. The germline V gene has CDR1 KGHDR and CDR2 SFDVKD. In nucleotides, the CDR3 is TGTGCCACCAGTGATGGGCTAGCGGTATCCTACGAGCAGTACTTC. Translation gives CATSDGLAVSYEQYF.

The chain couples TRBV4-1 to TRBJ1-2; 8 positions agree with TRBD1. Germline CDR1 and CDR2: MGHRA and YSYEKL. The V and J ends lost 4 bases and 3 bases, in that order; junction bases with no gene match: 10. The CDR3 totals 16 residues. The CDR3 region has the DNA TGCGCCAGCAGCCCCGGACAGGGCGTAAACGACTATGGCTACACCTTC. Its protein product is CASSPGQGVNDYGYTF.

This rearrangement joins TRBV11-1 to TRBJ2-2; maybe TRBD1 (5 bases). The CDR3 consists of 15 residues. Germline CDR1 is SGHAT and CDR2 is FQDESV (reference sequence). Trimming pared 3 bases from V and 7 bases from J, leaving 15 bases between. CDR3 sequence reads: CASSFRPRAGGELFF. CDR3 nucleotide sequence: TGTGCCAGCAGCTTTCGTCCCAGGGCTGGCGGGGAGCTGTTTTTT. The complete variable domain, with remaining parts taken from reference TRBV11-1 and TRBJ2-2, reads EAEVAQSPRYKITEKSQAVAFWCDPISGHATLYWYRQILGQGPELLVQFQDESVVDDSQLPKDRFSAERLKGVDSTLKIQPAELGDSAMYLCASSFRPRAGGELFFGEGSRLTVL.

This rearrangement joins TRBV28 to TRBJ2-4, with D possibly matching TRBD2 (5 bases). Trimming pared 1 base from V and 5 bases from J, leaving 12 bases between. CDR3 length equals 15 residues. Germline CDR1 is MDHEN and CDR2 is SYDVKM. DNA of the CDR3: TGTGCCAGCAGTTTATCCTCGGGGTATCAAAACATTCAGTACTTC. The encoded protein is CASSLSSGYQNIQYF.

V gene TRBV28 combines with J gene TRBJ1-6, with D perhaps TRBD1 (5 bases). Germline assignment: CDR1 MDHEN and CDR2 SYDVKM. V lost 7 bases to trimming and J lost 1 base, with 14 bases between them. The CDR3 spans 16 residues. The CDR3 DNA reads TGTGCCAGCACTCCGGGGGGGGGATCCTATAATTCACCCCTCCACTTT. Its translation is CASTPGGGSYNSPLHF.

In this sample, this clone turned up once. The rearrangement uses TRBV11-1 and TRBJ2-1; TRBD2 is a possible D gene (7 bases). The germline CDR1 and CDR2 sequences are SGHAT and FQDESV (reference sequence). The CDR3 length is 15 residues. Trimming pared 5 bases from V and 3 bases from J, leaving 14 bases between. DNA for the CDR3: TGTGCCAGCAGCAGGGGGGACTACGACTACAATGAGCAGTTCTTC. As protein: CASSRGDYDYNEQFF.

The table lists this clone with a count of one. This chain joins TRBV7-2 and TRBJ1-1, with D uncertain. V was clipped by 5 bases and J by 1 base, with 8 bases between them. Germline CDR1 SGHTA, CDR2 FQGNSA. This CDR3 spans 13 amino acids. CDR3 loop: CASSEEKNTEAFF. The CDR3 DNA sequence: TGTGCCAGCAGCGAGGAAAAGAACACTGAAGCTTTCTTT.

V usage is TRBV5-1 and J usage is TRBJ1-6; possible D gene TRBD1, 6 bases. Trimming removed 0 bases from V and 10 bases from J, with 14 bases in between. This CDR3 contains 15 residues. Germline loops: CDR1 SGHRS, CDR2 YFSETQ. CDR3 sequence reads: CASSLEAGEGSPLHF. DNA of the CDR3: TGCGCCAGCAGCTTGGAAGCAGGGGAGGGGTCACCCCTCCACTTT.

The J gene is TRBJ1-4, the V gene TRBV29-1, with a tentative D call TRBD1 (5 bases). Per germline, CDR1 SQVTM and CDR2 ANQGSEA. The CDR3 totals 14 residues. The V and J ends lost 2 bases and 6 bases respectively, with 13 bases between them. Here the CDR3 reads CSVEKGRGDEKLFF. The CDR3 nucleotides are TGCAGCGTTGAAAAGGGTAGGGGTGATGAAAAACTGTTTTTT.

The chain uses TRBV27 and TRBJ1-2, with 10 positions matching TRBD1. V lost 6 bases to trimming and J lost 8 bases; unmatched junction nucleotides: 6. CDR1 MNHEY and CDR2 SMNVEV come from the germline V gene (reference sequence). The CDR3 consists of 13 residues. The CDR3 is CASRQRDRGGYTF. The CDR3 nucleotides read TGTGCCAGCAGGCAGAGGGACAGGGGCGGCTACACCTTC.

DNA of the CDR3: TGTGCCAGCAGCTCGTTTGGGGAGGACACTGAAGCTTTCTTT. Translating it yields CASSSFGEDTEAFF. The V gene is TRBV7-8, the J gene TRBJ1-1; D remains unclear. The CDR3 runs to 14 residues. The V gene lost 4 bases and the J gene lost 3 bases, with 12 bases spanning the gap. CDR1 and CDR2 (germline): SGHVS, FQNEAQ.

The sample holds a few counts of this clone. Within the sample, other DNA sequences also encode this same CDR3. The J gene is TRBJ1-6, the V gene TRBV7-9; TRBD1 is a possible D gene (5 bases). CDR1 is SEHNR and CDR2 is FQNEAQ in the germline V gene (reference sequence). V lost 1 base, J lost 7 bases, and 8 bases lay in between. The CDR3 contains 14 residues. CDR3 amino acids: CASSLGQSNSPLHF. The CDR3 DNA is TGTGCCAGCAGCTTAGGACAGTCGAATTCACCCCTCCACTTT.

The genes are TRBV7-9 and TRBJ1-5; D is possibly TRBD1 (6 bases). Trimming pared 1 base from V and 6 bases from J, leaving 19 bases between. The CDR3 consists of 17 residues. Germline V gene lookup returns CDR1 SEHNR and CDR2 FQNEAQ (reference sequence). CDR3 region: CASSLGAGAQGSQPQHF. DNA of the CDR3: TGTGCCAGCAGCTTAGGTGCGGGGGCTCAGGGCAGTCAGCCCCAGCATTTT.

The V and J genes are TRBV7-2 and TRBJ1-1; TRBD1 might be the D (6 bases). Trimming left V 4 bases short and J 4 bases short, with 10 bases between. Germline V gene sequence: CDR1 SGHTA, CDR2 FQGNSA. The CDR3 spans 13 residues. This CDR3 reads CASSSVQGTEAFF. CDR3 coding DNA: TGTGCCAGCAGCTCGGTACAGGGCACTGAAGCTTTCTTT. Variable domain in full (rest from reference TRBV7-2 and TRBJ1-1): GAGVSQSPSNKVTEKGKDVELRCDPISGHTALYWYRQSLGQGLEFLIYFQGNSAPDKSGLPSDRFSAERTGGSVSTLTIQRTQQEDSAVYLCASSSVQGTEAFFGQGTRLTVV.

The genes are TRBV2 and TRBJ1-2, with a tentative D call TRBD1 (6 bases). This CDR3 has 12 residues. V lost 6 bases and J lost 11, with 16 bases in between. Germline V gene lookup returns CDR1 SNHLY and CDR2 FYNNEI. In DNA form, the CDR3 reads TGTGCCAGCAGGCGGGGGGACACGTCGTACACCTTC. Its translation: CASRRGDTSYTF.

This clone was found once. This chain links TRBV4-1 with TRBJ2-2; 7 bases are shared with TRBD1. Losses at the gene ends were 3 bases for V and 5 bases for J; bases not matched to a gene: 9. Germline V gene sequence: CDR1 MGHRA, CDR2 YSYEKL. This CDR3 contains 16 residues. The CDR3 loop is CASSQEDRVGTGELFF. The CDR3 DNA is TGCGCCAGCAGCCAGGAAGACAGGGTTGGAACCGGGGAGCTGTTTTTT.

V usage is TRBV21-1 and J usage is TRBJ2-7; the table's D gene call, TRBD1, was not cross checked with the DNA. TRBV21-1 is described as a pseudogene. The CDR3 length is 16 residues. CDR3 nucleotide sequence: TGTGCCAGCCTCCAGGGATCGACTGGGGTTGGGTACGAGCAGTACTTC. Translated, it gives CASLQGSTGVGYEQYF.

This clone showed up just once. CDR3 nucleotides: TGTGCCAGCACCAAGGGGGGGGTAGCTGAAGCTTTCTTT. Translated: CASTKGGVAEAFF. The chain has TRBV6-5 and TRBJ1-1; D possibly corresponds to TRBD1 (6 bases). Trimming pared 7 bases from V and 6 bases from J, leaving 15 bases between. This CDR3 contains 13 residues. Germline V gives CDR1 MNHEY, CDR2 SVGAGI.

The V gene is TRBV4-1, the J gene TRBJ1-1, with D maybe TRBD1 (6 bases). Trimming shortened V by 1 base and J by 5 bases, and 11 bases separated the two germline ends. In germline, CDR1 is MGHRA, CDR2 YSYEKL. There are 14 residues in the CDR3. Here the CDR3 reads CASSQARGPTEAFF. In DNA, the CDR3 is TGCGCCAGCAGCCAAGCGCGGGGGCCAACTGAAGCTTTCTTT.